This TCR beta chain stems from a study of vaccination effects on CD4 cells after COVID-19. Study outcomes and limitations: Few convalescent patients were studied, and early post-infection samples were lacking.

Germline V gene data show CDR1 as MDHEN and CDR2 as SYDVKM. Trimming shortened V by 7 bases and J by 0 bases, and 16 bases separated the two germline ends. The CDR3 consists of 15 residues. Sequencing followed a ViraFEST assay step that expanded antigen-specific CD4+ T cells with viral peptide pools. CD4+ T cell isolation took place after less than 13 days of culture. The vaccine given was either BNT162b2 or mRNA-1273, in two doses. Concerning this clone: Antigen specificity is unknown.

The assay was immunoSEQ multiplex PCR, and TCRdb's table has in-frame clones only and misses some. The repertoire holds some 25,000 clones, over 70% seen once, with roughly 21% in the top ten. This TCR came from a human donor who received a COVID-19 vaccine. This chain connects TRBV28 to TRBJ2-7, with a tentative D call TRBD2 (6 bases). The starting material was CD4+ T cells from PBMCs cultured with HCoV-NL63 spike peptides, obtained after COVID-19 vaccination. This CDR3 reads CASTPLSGFSYEQYF. The CDR3 DNA is TGTGCCAGCACTCCCCTAAGCGGGTTCTCCTACGAGCAGTACTTC. Filled out from reference TRBV28 and TRBJ2-7, the complete variable domain reads DVKVTQSSRYLVKRTGEKVFLECVQDMDHENMFWYRQDPGLGLRLIYFSYDVKMKEKGDIPEGYSVSREKKERFSLILESASTNQTSMYLCASTPLSGFSYEQYFGPGTRLTVT.